This paragraph covers one TCR beta chain sequence. Antigen specificity is unknown. Other DNA sequences of this sample code for an identical CDR3. TCRdb's table, derived via immunoSEQ multiplex PCR, lists solely in-frame clones and lacks some. The repertoire has some 800,000 clones, almost 95% of them found once; the top ten carry 24%. CD45RO-negative cells were positively selected for CCR7, leaving out terminally differentiated effector memory CD45RA+ cells. The data belong to a study of shared clonotypes between healthy human individuals. Study details: The donors, a couple of women and a few men, were aged 18 to 49. Study outcomes and limitations: Non-shared clonotypes had lower generation probabilities than clonotypes shared by all four sorted-subset donors.

Trimming removed 0 bases from V and 4 bases from J, with 5 bases in between. CDR1 is SGDLS and CDR2 is YYNGEE in the germline V gene. This CDR3 comprises 13 residues. The sequence derives from a man under 40 in good health. Input material: naive CD8+ T cells sorted from blood. This rearrangement joins TRBV9 to TRBJ2-1, with D hard to call. CDR3 sequence reads: CASSVGDYNEQFF. CDR3 nucleotide sequence: TGTGCCAGCAGCGTAGGGGATTACAATGAGCAGTTCTTC.